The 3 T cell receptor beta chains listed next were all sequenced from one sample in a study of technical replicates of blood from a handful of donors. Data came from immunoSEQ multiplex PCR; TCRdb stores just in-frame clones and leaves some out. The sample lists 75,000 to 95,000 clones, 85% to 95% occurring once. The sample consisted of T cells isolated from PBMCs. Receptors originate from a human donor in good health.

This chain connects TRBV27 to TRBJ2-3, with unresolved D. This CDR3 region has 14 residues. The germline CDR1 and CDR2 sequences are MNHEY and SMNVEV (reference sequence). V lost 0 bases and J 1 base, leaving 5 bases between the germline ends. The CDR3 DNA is TGTGCCAGCAGTTTATCGGGCCGCACAGATACGCAGTATTTT. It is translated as CASSLSGRTDTQYF.

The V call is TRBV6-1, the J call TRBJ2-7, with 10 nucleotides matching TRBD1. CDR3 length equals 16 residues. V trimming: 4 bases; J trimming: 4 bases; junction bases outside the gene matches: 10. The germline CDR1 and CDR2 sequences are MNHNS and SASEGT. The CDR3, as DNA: TGTGCCAGCAGTGGGGGGACAGGGGCTTCGATTTACGAGCAGTACTTC. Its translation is CASSGGTGASIYEQYF.

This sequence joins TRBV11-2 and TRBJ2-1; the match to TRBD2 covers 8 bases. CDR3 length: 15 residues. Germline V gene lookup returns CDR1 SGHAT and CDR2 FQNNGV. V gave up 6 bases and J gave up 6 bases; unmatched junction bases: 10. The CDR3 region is CASSLSGSAANEQFF. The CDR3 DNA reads TGTGCCAGCAGTCTAAGCGGGAGCGCGGCCAATGAGCAGTTCTTC.